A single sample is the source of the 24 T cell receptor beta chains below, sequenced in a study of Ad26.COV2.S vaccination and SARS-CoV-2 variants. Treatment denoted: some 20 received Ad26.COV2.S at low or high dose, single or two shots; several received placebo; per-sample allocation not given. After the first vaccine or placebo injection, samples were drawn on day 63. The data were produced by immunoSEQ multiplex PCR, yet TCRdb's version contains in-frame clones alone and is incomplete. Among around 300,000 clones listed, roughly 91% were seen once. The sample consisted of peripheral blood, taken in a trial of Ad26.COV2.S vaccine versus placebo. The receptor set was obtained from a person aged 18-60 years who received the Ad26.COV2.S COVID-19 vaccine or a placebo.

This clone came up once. The CDR3 DNA sequence: TGTGCCAGCACGGGAGGGCCCCGCTCCTACAATGAGCAGTTCTTC. This translates into CASTGGPRSYNEQFF. The rearrangement uses TRBV13 and TRBJ2-1; 8 bases are shared with TRBD2. This CDR3 comprises 15 residues. V trimming: 7 bases; J trimming: 0 bases; junction bases outside the gene matches: 5. CDR1 PRHDT and CDR2 FYEKMQ come from the germline V gene (reference sequence).

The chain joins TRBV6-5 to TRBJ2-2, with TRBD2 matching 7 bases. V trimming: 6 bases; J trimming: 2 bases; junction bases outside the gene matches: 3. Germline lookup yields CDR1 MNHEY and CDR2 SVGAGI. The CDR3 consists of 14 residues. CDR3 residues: CASRRDYNTGELFF. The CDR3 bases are TGTGCCAGCAGGCGGGACTACAACACCGGGGAGCTGTTTTTT.

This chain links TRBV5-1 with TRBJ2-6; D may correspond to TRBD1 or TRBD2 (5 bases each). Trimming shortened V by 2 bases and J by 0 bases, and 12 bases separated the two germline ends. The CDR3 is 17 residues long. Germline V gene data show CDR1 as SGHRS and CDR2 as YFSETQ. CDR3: CASSFGTASSGANVLTF. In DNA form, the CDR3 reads TGCGCCAGCAGCTTCGGGACCGCAAGCTCTGGGGCCAACGTCCTGACTTTC.

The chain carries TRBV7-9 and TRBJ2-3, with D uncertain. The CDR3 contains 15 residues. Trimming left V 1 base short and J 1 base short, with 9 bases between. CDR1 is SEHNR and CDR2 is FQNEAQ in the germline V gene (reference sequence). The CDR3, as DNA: TGTGCCAGCAGCTTAGAGGGTAGGGGCACAGATACGCAGTATTTT. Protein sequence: CASSLEGRGTDTQYF.

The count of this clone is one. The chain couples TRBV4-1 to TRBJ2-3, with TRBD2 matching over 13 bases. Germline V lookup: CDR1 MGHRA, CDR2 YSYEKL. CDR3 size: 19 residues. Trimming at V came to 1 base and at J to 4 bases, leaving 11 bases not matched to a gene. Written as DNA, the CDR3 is TGCGCCAGCAGCCAAGCGGGACTAGCGGGGCTCTCTTCGCCAGATACGCAGTATTTT. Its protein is CASSQAGLAGLSSPDTQYF.

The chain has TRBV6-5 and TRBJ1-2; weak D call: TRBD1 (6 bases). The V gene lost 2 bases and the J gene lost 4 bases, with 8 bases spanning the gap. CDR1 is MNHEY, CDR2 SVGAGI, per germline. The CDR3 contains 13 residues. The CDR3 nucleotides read TGTGCCAGCAGTTACAGAGGGGGCTATGGCTACACCTTC. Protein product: CASSYRGGYGYTF.

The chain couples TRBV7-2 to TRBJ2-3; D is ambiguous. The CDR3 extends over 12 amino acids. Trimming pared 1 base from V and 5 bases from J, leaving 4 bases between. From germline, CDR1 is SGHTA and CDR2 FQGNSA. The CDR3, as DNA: TGTGCCAGCAGCTTAGTTAAAGATACGCAGTATTTT. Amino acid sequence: CASSLVKDTQYF. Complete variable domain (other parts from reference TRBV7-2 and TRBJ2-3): GAGVSQSPSNKVTEKGKDVELRCDPISGHTALYWYRQSLGQGLEFLIYFQGNSAPDKSGLPSDRFSAERTGGSVSTLTIQRTQQEDSAVYLCASSLVKDTQYFGPGTRLTVL.

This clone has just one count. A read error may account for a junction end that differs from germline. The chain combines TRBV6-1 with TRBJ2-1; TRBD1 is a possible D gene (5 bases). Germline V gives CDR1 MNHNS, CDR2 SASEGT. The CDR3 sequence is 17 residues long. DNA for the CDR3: TGTGCCAGCAGTGAAAGGGGCCCAGGGCGGTCCTTCAATGAGCAGTTCTTC. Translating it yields CASSERGPGRSFNEQFF.

The CDR3 here is CASSQEWGAPGYTF. In DNA form, the CDR3 reads TGTGCCAGCAGCCAAGAATGGGGGGCGCCTGGCTACACCTTC. J is TRBJ1-2 and V is TRBV14; D possibly corresponds to TRBD1 (6 bases). Trimming shortened V by 0 bases and J by 7 bases, and 12 bases separated the two germline ends. The germline V gene encodes CDR1 SGHDN and CDR2 FVKESK. The CDR3 is made up of 14 amino acids.

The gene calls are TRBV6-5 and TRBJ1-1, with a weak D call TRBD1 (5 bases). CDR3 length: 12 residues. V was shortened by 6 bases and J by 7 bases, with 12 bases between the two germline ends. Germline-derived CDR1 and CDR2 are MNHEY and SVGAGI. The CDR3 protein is CASRATAGEAFF. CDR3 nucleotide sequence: TGTGCCAGCAGAGCGACAGCCGGTGAAGCTTTCTTT.

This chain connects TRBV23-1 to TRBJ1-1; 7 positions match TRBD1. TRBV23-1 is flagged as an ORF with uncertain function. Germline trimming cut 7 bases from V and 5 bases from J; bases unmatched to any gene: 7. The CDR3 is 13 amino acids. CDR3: CASNRTGDTEAFF. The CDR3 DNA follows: TGCGCCAGCAACCGAACAGGGGATACTGAAGCTTTCTTT.

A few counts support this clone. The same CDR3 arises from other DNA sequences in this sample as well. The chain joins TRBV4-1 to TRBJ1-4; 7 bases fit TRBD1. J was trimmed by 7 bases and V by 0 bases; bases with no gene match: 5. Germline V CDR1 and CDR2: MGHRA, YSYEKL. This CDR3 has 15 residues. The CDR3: CASSQDRDSSEKLFF. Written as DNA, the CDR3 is TGCGCCAGCAGCCAAGACCGGGACAGTAGTGAAAAACTGTTTTTT.

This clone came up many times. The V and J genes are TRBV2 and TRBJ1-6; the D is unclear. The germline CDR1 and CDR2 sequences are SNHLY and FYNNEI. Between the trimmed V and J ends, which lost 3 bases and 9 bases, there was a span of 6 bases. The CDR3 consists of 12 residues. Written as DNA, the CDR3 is TGTGCCAGCAGTGACCAGATTTCACCCCTCCACTTT. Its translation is CASSDQISPLHF.

The CDR3 coding sequence is TGCGCCAGCAGCTTTGCAGCCGCCTCCTACAATGAGCAGTTCTTC. It specifies CASSFAAASYNEQFF. The chain has TRBV5-1 and TRBJ2-1; D is ambiguous. V was shortened by 2 bases and J by 0 bases, with 9 bases between the two germline ends. Germline assignment: CDR1 SGHRS and CDR2 YFSETQ. The CDR3 length is 15 residues.

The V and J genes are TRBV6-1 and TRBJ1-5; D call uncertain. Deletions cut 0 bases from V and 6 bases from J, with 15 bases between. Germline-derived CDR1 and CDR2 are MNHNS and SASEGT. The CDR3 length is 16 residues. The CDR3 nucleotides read TGTGCCAGCAGTGAAGCACCAGGAATCTTCACTCAGCCCCAGCATTTT. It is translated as CASSEAPGIFTQPQHF.

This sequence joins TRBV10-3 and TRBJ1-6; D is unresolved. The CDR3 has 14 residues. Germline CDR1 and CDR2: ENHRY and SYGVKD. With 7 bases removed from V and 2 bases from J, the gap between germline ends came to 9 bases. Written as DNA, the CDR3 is TGTGCCATCAAAGGACGGACCTATAATTCACCCCTCCACTTT. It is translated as CAIKGRTYNSPLHF.

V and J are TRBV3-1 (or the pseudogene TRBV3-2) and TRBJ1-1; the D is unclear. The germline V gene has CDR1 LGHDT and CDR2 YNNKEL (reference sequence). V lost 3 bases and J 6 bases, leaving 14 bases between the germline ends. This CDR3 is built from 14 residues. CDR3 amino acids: CASSHLTEDPEAFF. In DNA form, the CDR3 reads TGTGCCAGCAGCCATTTAACGGAGGACCCTGAAGCTTTCTTT.

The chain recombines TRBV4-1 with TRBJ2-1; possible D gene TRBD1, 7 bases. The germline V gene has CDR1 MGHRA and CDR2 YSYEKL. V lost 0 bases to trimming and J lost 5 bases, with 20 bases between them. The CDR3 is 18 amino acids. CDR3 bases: TGCGCCAGCAGCCAAGACGGTTCGCGGGACAGCAGGGACAATGAGCAGTTCTTC. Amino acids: CASSQDGSRDSRDNEQFF.

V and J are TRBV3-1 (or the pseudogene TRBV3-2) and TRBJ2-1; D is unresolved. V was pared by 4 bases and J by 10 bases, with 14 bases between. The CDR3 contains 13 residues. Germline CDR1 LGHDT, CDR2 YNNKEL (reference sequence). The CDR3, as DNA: TGTGCCAGCAGCCCCCTAAGGGCTACGGAGCAGTTCTTC. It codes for CASSPLRATEQFF.

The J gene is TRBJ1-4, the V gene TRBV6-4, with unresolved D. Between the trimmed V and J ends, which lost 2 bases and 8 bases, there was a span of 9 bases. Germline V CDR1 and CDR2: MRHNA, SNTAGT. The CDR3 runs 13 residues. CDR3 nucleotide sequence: TGTGCCAGCAGTGACCAACGCGGGGAAAAACTGTTTTTT. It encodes CASSDQRGEKLFF.

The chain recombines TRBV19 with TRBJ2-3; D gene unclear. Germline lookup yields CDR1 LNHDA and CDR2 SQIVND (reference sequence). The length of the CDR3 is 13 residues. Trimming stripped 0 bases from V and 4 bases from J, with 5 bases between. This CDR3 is CASSIDHADTQYF. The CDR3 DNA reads TGTGCCAGTAGTATAGATCATGCAGATACGCAGTATTTT.

The CDR3 loop is CASGEGAFYEQYF. The CDR3 bases are TGTGCCAGCGGGGAAGGGGCCTTCTACGAGCAGTACTTC. This chain links TRBV27 with TRBJ2-7; D is perhaps TRBD1 (5 bases). V was trimmed by 8 bases and J by 3 bases, leaving 14 bases between them. The germline gives CDR1 MNHEY, CDR2 SMNVEV (reference sequence). The length of the CDR3 is 13 residues.

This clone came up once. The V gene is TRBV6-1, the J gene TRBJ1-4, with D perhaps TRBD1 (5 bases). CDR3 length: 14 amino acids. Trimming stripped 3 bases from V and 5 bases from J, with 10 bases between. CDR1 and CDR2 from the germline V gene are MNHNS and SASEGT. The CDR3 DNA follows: TGTGCCAGCAGTGATTGGGGGGGGAATGAAAAACTGTTTTTT. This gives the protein CASSDWGGNEKLFF.

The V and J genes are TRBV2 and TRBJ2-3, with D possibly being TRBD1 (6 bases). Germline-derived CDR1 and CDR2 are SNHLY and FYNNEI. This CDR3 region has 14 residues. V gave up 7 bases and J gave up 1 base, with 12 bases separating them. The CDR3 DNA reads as TGTGCCAGCACCCCGCCAGGGGGCACAGATACGCAGTATTTT. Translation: CASTPPGGTDTQYF.